What follows is one TCR beta chain and its context. Its antigen is not yet known. Base qualities are missing; no much larger clone stands one base away. Reading from cysteine to phenylalanine, the CDR3 counts 13 amino acids. CDR3 DNA is the only sequence kept; it has 39 bases, read in frame from the first base. The V end gives up 2 bases and the J end 9 bases, leaving 4 bases in the junction not matched to a gene. CDR1 and CDR2, looked up from the germline V gene, are SNHLY and FYNNEI. TCRbeta CDR3 regions were amplified from genomic DNA by means of the immunoSEQ Assay, a bias-controlled multiplex PCR. For the original study's pipeline: The number of nucleated cells in each sample was estimated by amplification of reference gene primers within the assay. Sequence reads were collapsed and filtered to measure the absolute abundance of every unique TCRbeta CDR3 rearrangement. For each sample, productive Simpson clonality was calculated as the square root of Simpson's diversity index over productive rearrangements. In its TCRdb copy, this immuneACCESS table keeps in-frame sequences only and misses some clones. Where compared with another copy, unresolved V genes explain less than half of these, and the others have no known cause. V and J calls plus clone size are reproduced from that table; the DNA served to infer D and trimming. The sample data list 95,000 to 150,000 clones, and 70% to 85% of these were observed just once. The ten largest clonotypes hold about 4.2% of the sample.

The data belong to a study of blood T cell repertoires in COVID-19 (dated by TCRdb to about 2020). Concerning the study at large: Collaborator samples came from the United States, Italy and Spain and covered acute and convalescent phases of COVID-19. The prospective study material was composed of cDNA or gDNA derived from T cells, B-cell-depleted T cells, or PBMCs. Deeply sampled blood TCRbeta repertoires from subjects exposed to, actively infected with, or recovered from COVID-19 were included in the dataset. The repertoires were released in a freely available public database meant as a resource for research on the immune response to SARS-CoV-2. The samples were drawn from the first 160 participants of the ongoing ImmuneRACE study and from some 1,300 subjects provided by 6 global collaborators. A de-identified subject ID, COVID-19 status, age in years and sex were almost always included in the sample metadata. Where HLA class I and class II types were available, the types were taken from metadata supplied by the sample provider, not from assay-based typing.

Overall study outcomes, separate from this receptor: Clinical and demographic metadata were provided uncurated, with the amount varying by source and participant.

The collaborating institutions used their own protocols to collect whole blood in K2EDTA tubes. For TCRbeta analysis, collaborators shipped samples as frozen whole blood, isolated PBMCs, or DNA extracted from either of those sample types. This receptor was identified in a woman in her 70s with acute or convalescent COVID-19. Material for sequencing was peripheral blood. This sequence uses TRBV2 and TRBJ2-3, with TRBD2 identical over 8 junction bases. Here is the DNA: TGTGCCAGCAGTGAAACAGCGGGGGAAACGCAGTATTTT. Translated, it reads CASSETAGETQYF.